Listed below are T cell receptor beta chains from one sample, sequenced in a study of blood T cell repertoires in COVID-19. Libraries were prepared by immunoSEQ multiplex PCR; TCRdb keeps only in-frame clonotypes and omits some of them. The table has roughly 45,000 clones, over 85% seen once. Sequencing was performed on peripheral blood. Receptors were obtained from a man between 70 and 80 years old with active COVID-19. Both conserved end residues are part of each CDR3. A D gene is named only where the DNA matches it firmly. Size tells how often a clone was seen (once, few, many) or the class of an expanded clone, and some rows leave it out.

size	V	J	D	DNA	CDR3
-	TRBV7-6	TRBJ2-2	-	TGTGCCAGCAGCTTAGTTGGGCCTCCCAGGCCCGGGGAGCTGTTTTTT	CASSLVGPPRPGELFF
-	TRBV18	TRBJ1-6	-	TGTGCCAGCTCACCAAGGACAGCGAGCTCCTATAATTCACCCCTCCACTTT	CASSPRTASSYNSPLHF
-	TRBV6-2/TRBV6-3	TRBJ2-7	-	TGTGCCAGCAGTTACGAAGGGTCGGGAGCATACGAGCAGTACTTC	CASSYEGSGAYEQYF
-	TRBV7-2	TRBJ2-5	-	TGTGCCAGCAGCTCCCCGACAGGGAGGACGACCCAGTACTTC	CASSSPTGRTTQYF
-	TRBV9	TRBJ2-7	TRBD1	TGTGCCAGCAGCGTAGCTGGACAGGACTACGAGCAGTACTTC	CASSVAGQDYEQYF
-	TRBV11-2	TRBJ1-2	-	TGTGCCAGCAGCTTAGTGGAGGGAACATGGTATGGCTACACCTTC	CASSLVEGTWYGYTF
-	TRBV6-5	TRBJ1-1	TRBD1	TGTGCCAGCATCTCCCCGGGACAGGCTACTGAAGCTTTCTTT	CASISPGQATEAFF
-	TRBV3-1/TRBV3-2	TRBJ2-7	-	TGTGCCAGCAGCCAAGTTGGAGGAATTGTAAGGTACGAGCAGTACTTC	CASSQVGGIVRYEQYF
-	TRBV2	TRBJ2-5	TRBD2	TGTGCCAGCACCACCAGGACTAGCGGGATCCAAGAGACCCAGTACTTC	CASTTRTSGIQETQYF
-	TRBV5-1	TRBJ1-1	-	TGCGCCAGCAGCCGCCAGGTAGGAGGAAACACTGAAGCTTTCTTT	CASSRQVGGNTEAFF
-	TRBV25-1	TRBJ2-2	-	TGTGCCAGCAGTGTTGGCTACACCGGGGAGCTGTTTTTT	CASSVGYTGELFF
-	TRBV19	TRBJ1-3	-	TGTGCCAGTATCGGGAGCACTGGAAACACCATATATTTT	CASIGSTGNTIYF
-	TRBV4-3	TRBJ1-1	-	TGCGCCAGCAGCCAAGATCATCGAGGGGGCACTGAAGCTTTCTTT	CASSQDHRGGTEAFF
-	TRBV9	TRBJ2-2	TRBD2	TGTGCCAGCAGACCCCCGGGACTAGAGAACACCGGGGAGCTGTTTTTT	CASRPPGLENTGELFF
-	TRBV7-9	TRBJ2-3	TRBD2	TGTGCCAGCAGCTTAGGCCTAGCGGGGGGAACAGATACGCAGTATTTT	CASSLGLAGGTDTQYF
-	TRBV7-3	TRBJ2-3	-	TGTGCCAGCAGCCAGGGACTCAACCCTACCTCAGATACGCAGTATTTT	CASSQGLNPTSDTQYF
once	TRBV5-1	TRBJ1-6	-	TGCGCCAGCAGCCCCGCACAAGACTCCTATAATTCACCCCTCCACTTT	CASSPAQDSYNSPLHF
-	TRBV11-2	TRBJ2-7	-	TGTGCCAGCAGCCCCCAGACCTCGGAGGCCTACGAGCAGTACTTC	CASSPQTSEAYEQYF
few	TRBV7-2	TRBJ1-1	-	TGTGCCAGCAGCTCAGCCTTGCCCCAGGCTTTCTTT	CASSSALPQAFF
medium-sized	TRBV28	TRBJ2-7	-	TGTGCCAGCAGCCGCGACAGCAGTAGGCGCGAGCAGTACTTC	CASSRDSSRREQYF
once	TRBV7-9	TRBJ1-6	TRBD1	TGTGCCAGCAGGCAGGGACAGGGGGAATATAATTCACCCCTCCACTTT	CASRQGQGEYNSPLHF
-	TRBV2	TRBJ2-1	-	TGTGCCAGCACTCTCGCGGGGAAAGTCTACAATGAGCAGTTCTTC	CASTLAGKVYNEQFF
-	TRBV7-9	TRBJ2-5	-	TGTGCCAGCAGCTTAGCGCTCGGGATGGAGACCCAGTACTTC	CASSLALGMETQYF
-	TRBV10-3	TRBJ2-6	-	TGTGCCATCAGTGGTGGGACTTTTTTCAACTCTGGGGCCAACGTCCTGACTTTC	CAISGGTFFNSGANVLTF
-	TRBV6-4	TRBJ1-5	TRBD1	TGTGCCAGCAGCTCGGGACAGGCTAAGGGGAGCAATCAGCCCCAGCATTTT	CASSSGQAKGSNQPQHF
-	TRBV6-2/TRBV6-3	TRBJ1-4	TRBD1	TGTGCCAGCAGTTCCCCGGACAGGATCGGTGAAAAACTGTTTTTT	CASSSPDRIGEKLFF
-	TRBV27	TRBJ1-1	-	TGTGCCAGCAGTCCCATAATGGGGGGGCTGAACACTGAAGCTTTCTTT	CASSPIMGGLNTEAFF
once	TRBV7-7	TRBJ2-5	TRBD1	TGTGCCAGCAGCTCGTCCGGGACAGGGGGCAAGAAGACCCAGTACTTC	CASSSSGTGGKKTQYF
-	TRBV7-8	TRBJ2-1	-	TGTGCCAGCAGCTTAGCGGGGGGGCCCTACAATGAGCAGTTCTTC	CASSLAGGPYNEQFF
-	TRBV5-1	TRBJ2-3	TRBD1	TGCGCCAGCAGGGGGGACAGAACCACAGATACGCAGTATTTT	CASRGDRTTDTQYF
-	TRBV7-6	TRBJ2-7	TRBD2	TGTGCCAGCAGCCCTTTGACTAGCGGGAGACCGGGGGAGCAGTACTTC	CASSPLTSGRPGEQYF
-	TRBV24-1	TRBJ2-1	TRBD2	TGTGCCACCAGCAAGGGGCGGGGGTTCTACAATGAGCAGTTCTTC	CATSKGRGFYNEQFF
-	TRBV5-1	TRBJ1-4	-	TGCGCCAGCAGCTTGGGACGATTAGCTACTAATGAAAAACTGTTTTTT	CASSLGRLATNEKLFF
-	TRBV3-1/TRBV3-2	TRBJ2-1	-	TGTGCCAGCAGCCAAGAGTCGGCAGGGCGTTACAATGAGCAGTTCTTC	CASSQESAGRYNEQFF
few	TRBV28	TRBJ2-7	-	TGTGCCAGCAGACTACAGGAGACGGATTTCTACGAGCAGTACTTC	CASRLQETDFYEQYF
-	TRBV30	TRBJ2-7	TRBD1	TGTGCCGGAGTGTACCGTGAGACAGGGGACGAGCAGTACTTC	CAGVYRETGDEQYF
-	TRBV29-1	TRBJ2-1	TRBD2	TGCAGCGTTGAAGGGACGGGGGGCTCCTACAATGAGCAGTTCTTC	CSVEGTGGSYNEQFF
-	TRBV20-1	TRBJ2-3	-	TGCAGTGTGGGTCGGGGAGATACGCAGTATTTT	CSVGRGDTQYF
once	TRBV15	TRBJ2-3	TRBD2	TGTGCCACCAGCAAAAATAAGCTAGCGGGGGGTTGGAGCACAGATACGCAGTATTTT	CATSKNKLAGGWSTDTQYF
-	TRBV30	TRBJ1-5	-	TGTGCCTGGACTCACCTACCGGGGGGTCAGCCCCAGCATTTT	CAWTHLPGGQPQHF
-	TRBV29-1	TRBJ2-5	-	TGCAGGGTTGCGCAGGGCCAAGAGACCCAGTACTTC	CRVAQGQETQYF
-	TRBV27	TRBJ2-7	TRBD1	TGTGCCAGCTCTCTAACAGGGGGCAGTTCCTACGAGCAGTACTTC	CASSLTGGSSYEQYF
once	TRBV7-9	TRBJ2-1	-	TGTGCCAGCAGTTCCGGGACAGAGCAGTTCTTC	CASSSGTEQFF
-	TRBV4-1	TRBJ1-2	-	TGCGCCAGCAGCCCAAGCCAGGGAGGTGGAGAATATGGCTACACCTTC	CASSPSQGGGEYGYTF